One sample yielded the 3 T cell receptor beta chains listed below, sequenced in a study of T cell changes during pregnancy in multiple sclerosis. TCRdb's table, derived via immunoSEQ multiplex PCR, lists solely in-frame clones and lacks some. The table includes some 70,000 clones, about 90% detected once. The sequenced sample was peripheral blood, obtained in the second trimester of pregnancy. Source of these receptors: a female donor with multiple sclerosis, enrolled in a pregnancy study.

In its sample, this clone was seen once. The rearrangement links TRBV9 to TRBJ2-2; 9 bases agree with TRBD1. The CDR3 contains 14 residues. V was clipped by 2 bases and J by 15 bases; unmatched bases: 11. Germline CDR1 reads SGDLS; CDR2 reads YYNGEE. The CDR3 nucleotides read TGTGCCAGCAGCGTCGGGACAGGGCCTCTTACGGTGTTTTTT. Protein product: CASSVGTGPLTVFF.

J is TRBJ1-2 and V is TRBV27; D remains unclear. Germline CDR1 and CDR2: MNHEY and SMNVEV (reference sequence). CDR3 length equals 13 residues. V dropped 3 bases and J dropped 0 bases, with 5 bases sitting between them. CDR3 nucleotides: TGTGCCAGCAGTTTTCGGGCTAACTATGGCTACACCTTC. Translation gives CASSFRANYGYTF.

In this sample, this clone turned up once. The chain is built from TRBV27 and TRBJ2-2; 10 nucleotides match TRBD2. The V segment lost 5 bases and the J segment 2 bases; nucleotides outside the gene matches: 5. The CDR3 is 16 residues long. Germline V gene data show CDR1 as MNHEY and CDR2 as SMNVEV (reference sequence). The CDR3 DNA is TGTGCCAGCAGTAGACTAGCGGGTAAAAACACCGGGGAGCTGTTTTTT. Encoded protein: CASSRLAGKNTGELFF.